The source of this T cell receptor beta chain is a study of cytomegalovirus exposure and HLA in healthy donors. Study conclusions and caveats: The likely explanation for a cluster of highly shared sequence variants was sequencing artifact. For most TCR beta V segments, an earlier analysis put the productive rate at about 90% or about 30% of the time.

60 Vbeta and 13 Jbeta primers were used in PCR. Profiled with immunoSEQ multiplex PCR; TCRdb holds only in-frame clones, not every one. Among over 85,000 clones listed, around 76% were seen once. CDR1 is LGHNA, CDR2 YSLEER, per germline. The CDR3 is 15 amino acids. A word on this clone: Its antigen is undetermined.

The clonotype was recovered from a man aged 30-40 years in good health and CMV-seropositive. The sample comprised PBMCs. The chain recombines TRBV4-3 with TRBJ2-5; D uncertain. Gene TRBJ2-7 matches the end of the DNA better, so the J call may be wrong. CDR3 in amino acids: CASSQDLVSSYEQYF. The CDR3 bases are TGCGCCAGCAGCCAAGATCTTGTATCCTCCTACGAGCAGTACTTC.